Following are 16 T cell receptor beta chains from one sample sequenced in a study of breast tumors, draining lymph nodes, adjacent tissues. From the multiplex PCR reads, TCRdb called clonotypes with MiXCR, one entry per CDR3 protein. This sample has 150,000 to 250,000 distinct CDR3 sequences, with approximately 33% found just once. Samples came from axillary lymph nodes draining the breast cancer. Sequencing was done on a sample of axillary lymph node tissue. These receptors all come from a female donor with breast cancer. Some clones in this sample may be carry-over from other donors' samples.

This clonotype was observed many times. This chain connects TRBV24-1 to TRBJ2-1; D might be TRBD2 (6 bases). This CDR3 is built from 17 residues. V dropped 7 bases and J dropped 4 bases, with 22 bases sitting between them. Per germline, CDR1 KGHDR and CDR2 SFDVKD. The CDR3 bases are TGTGCCACCAGCGAATCTCCGGGACTCGCCGATTACAATGAGCAGTTCTTC. Translating it yields CATSESPGLADYNEQFF.

The chain joins TRBV2 to TRBJ1-3; D is uncertain. This CDR3 has 15 amino acids. Trimming took off 1 base at V and 1 base at J, with 8 bases between the two ends. Germline CDR1 SNHLY, CDR2 FYNNEI. CDR3 in amino acids: CASSEGSGSGNTIYF. As DNA, the CDR3 is TGTGCCAGCAGTGAAGGATCAGGTTCTGGAAACACCATATATTTT.

V is TRBV4-2 and J is TRBJ1-2; no reliable D call. V lost 0 bases, J lost 5 bases, and 10 bases lay in between. CDR1 and CDR2 from the germline V gene are LGHNA and YNFKEQ. CDR3 length: 14 amino acids. The CDR3 DNA is TGTGCCAGCAGCCAAGATTGGACGGGTTATGGCTACACCTTC. It specifies CASSQDWTGYGYTF.

This clonotype was recorded at least ten times. The chain uses TRBV7-8 and TRBJ1-2, with D hard to call. The CDR3 spans 13 residues. V was shortened by 5 bases and J by 4 bases, with 11 bases between the two germline ends. Germline lookup yields CDR1 SGHVS and CDR2 FQNEAQ. The CDR3: CASSLGLIYGYTF. The DNA for the CDR3 is TGTGCCAGCAGCCTAGGACTGATCTATGGCTACACCTTC.

There are many counts of this clonotype. This clone may be a read error of a much larger clone one base away. The chain joins TRBV2 to TRBJ1-6; 9 nucleotides agree with TRBD1. Germline CDR1 and CDR2: SNHLY and FYNNEI. This CDR3 contains 14 residues. V was clipped by 6 bases and J by 9 bases; unmatched bases: 6. This chain's CDR3 is CASRVGQGSSPLHF. The CDR3 bases are TGTGCCAGCAGAGTCGGACAGGGGAGTTCACCCCTCCACTTT.

This clonotype was picked up many times. This chain joins TRBV12-3 or TRBV12-4 and TRBJ2-6, with 8 bases lining up with TRBD1. V lost 4 bases and J lost 5; bases outside the gene matches: 4. The CDR3 is 15 residues long. The CDR3 region is CASSSRQGRANVLTF. CDR3 nucleotide sequence: TGTGCCAGCAGTTCCCGACAGGGGAGGGCCAACGTCCTGACTTTC.

This clonotype was counted many times. This chain uses TRBV7-8 with TRBJ2-1; D is unresolved. This CDR3 is built from 14 residues. Trimming took off 5 bases at V and 0 bases at J, with 8 bases between the two ends. Germline lookup yields CDR1 SGHVS and CDR2 FQNEAQ. The CDR3 sequence: CASSDVLSYNEQFF. CDR3 bases: TGTGCCAGCAGCGACGTTCTCTCCTACAATGAGCAGTTCTTC.

This chain uses TRBV7-8 with TRBJ2-7; 10 bases are a match to TRBD1. The CDR3 runs 18 residues. After removal of 4 bases from V and 4 bases from J, the junction contained 16 bases not matched to a gene. Germline V gene sequence: CDR1 SGHVS, CDR2 FQNEAQ. The CDR3 DNA follows: TGTGCCAGCAGCTCACCACCAGGACAGGGGGGATTAACGTACGAGCAGTACTTC. It specifies CASSSPPGQGGLTYEQYF. The full variable domain, rest sourced from reference TRBV7-8 and TRBJ2-7, is GAGVSQSPRYKVAKRGQDVALRCDPISGHVSLFWYQQALGQGPEFLTYFQNEAQLDKSGLPSDRFFAERPEGSVSTLKIQRTQQEDSAVYLCASSSPPGQGGLTYEQYFGPGTRLTVT.

The rearrangement links TRBV24-1 to TRBJ2-1; D perhaps matches TRBD1 (6 bases). The length of the CDR3 is 15 residues. CDR1 is KGHDR, CDR2 SFDVKD, per germline. Trimming cost V 2 bases and J 9 bases, with 16 bases left between them. CDR3 loop: CATSDSPDRPSEQFF. For the CDR3, the DNA is TGTGCCACCAGTGATTCGCCAGACAGGCCCTCTGAGCAGTTCTTC.

This clonotype has at least ten counts. The V and J genes are TRBV30 and TRBJ2-5, with 7 bases lining up with TRBD2. Germline V gives CDR1 GTSNPN, CDR2 SVGIG (reference sequence). This CDR3 region has 13 residues. V trimming: 0 bases; J trimming: 3 bases; junction bases outside the gene matches: 1. The CDR3 bases are TGTGCCTGGAGTGTAGGGACTAAAGAGACCCAGTACTTC. It yields the protein CAWSVGTKETQYF. Supplemented by reference TRBV30 and TRBJ2-5, the full variable domain reads SQTIHQWPATLVQPVGSPLSLECTVEGTSNPNLYWYRQAAGRGLQLLFYSVGIGQISSEVPQNLSASRPQDRQFILSSKKLLLSDSGFYLCAWSVGTKETQYFGPGTRLLVL.

The sample holds a few counts of this clonotype. The V call is TRBV10-3, the J call TRBJ2-3; TRBD1 agrees at 7 bases. CDR1 and CDR2 from the germline V gene are ENHRY and SYGVKD. Unmatched junction bases numbered 12, after V lost 9 bases and J lost 3 bases. The CDR3 has 15 amino acids. The CDR3 loop reads CAIGISRGQTDTQYF. In DNA form, the CDR3 reads TGTGCCATAGGAATTTCTAGGGGACAGACAGATACGCAGTATTTT.

This clonotype was counted a few times. This may arise from a read error, as a much more abundant clone is one base away. The chain employs TRBV20-1 and TRBJ2-7; unclear D gene. The V and J ends lost 0 bases and 6 bases respectively, with 15 bases between them. CDR3 length equals 14 residues. The germline gives CDR1 DFQATT, CDR2 SNEGSKA (reference sequence). The CDR3 spells CSARDRVTNSEQYF. The CDR3 bases are TGCAGTGCTAGAGATAGAGTAACAAACTCCGAGCAGTACTTC.

The chain is built from TRBV6-4 and TRBJ1-6, with D possibly TRBD1 on 6 matching bases. The CDR3 sequence is 14 residues long. V lost 3 bases and J lost 10, with 13 bases in between. CDR1 is MRHNA and CDR2 is SNTAGT in the germline V gene. In DNA form, the CDR3 reads TGTGCCAGCAGTGAGGGGGCCGGGGAATCACCCCTCCACTTT. Protein sequence: CASSEGAGESPLHF.

This chain uses TRBV5-6 with TRBJ1-2, with D uncertain. The V and J ends lost 0 bases and 5 bases respectively, with 17 bases between them. Germline-derived CDR1 and CDR2 are SGHDT and YYEEEE. CDR3 length equals 16 residues. The CDR3 loop reads CASSLEELSGRYGYTF. CDR3 in DNA: TGTGCCAGCAGCTTGGAAGAACTATCGGGGAGGTATGGCTACACCTTC.

The rearrangement uses TRBV29-1 and TRBJ1-4; D remains ambiguous. The CDR3 sequence is 13 residues long. Trimming removed 1 base from V and 8 bases from J, with 11 bases in between. Germline CDR1 is SQVTM and CDR2 is ANQGSEA. CDR3 DNA: TGCAGCGTTGAAGTTGAGGTGAGGGAAAAACTGTTTTTT. Protein product: CSVEVEVREKLFF.

This clonotype was seen at least ten times. The V gene is TRBV6-5, the J gene TRBJ2-7, with D perhaps matching TRBD1 (6 bases). Germline CDR1 is MNHEY and CDR2 is SVGAGI. V lost 5 bases and J 0 bases, leaving 11 bases between the germline ends. The CDR3 runs to 14 residues. CDR3 in DNA: TGTGCCAGCAGTCCCGGGACATCCTCCTACGAGCAGTACTTC. It is translated as CASSPGTSSYEQYF.